Presented here are 3 T cell receptor beta chains from one specimen sequenced in a study of molecular identifiers for immune sequencing clone quantification. Each CDR3 protein is one row after TCRdb ran MiXCR on the PCR reads. Of just under 650,000 distinct CDR3 sequences listed, about 20% are singletons. The source material was naive CD8+ T cells from blood, with Jurkat cell RNA spiked in. The sample's subset: FACS-sorted CD8+CD4-CCR7+CD45RA+ naive T cells. The receptors originated from a human donor in good health. Some libraries in this study had Jurkat cell RNA spiked in.

This clonotype was found once. The chain links TRBV19 to TRBJ1-5; TRBD1 aligns across 8 bases. From germline, CDR1 is LNHDA and CDR2 SQIVND (reference sequence). The CDR3 sequence is 15 residues long. After removal of 5 bases from V and 5 bases from J, the junction contained 8 bases not matched to a gene. Here the CDR3 reads CASSFGTGPDQPQHF. CDR3 bases: TGTGCCAGTAGTTTTGGGACAGGTCCGGATCAGCCCCAGCATTTT.

This clonotype has a count of ten or more. The V gene is TRBV19, the J gene TRBJ2-1; 9 bases line up with TRBD2. Germline V CDR1 and CDR2: LNHDA, SQIVND (reference sequence). CDR3 length: 14 amino acids. Trimming at V came to 3 bases and at J to 5 bases, leaving 2 bases not matched to a gene. This CDR3 reads CASSMASGDNEQFF. DNA for the CDR3: TGTGCCAGTAGTATGGCTAGCGGGGACAATGAGCAGTTCTTC.

This clonotype showed up many times. The chain carries TRBV3-1 and TRBJ2-3; D might be TRBD1 (5 bases). Germline V gene lookup returns CDR1 LGHDT and CDR2 YNNKEL (reference sequence). Trimming took off 4 bases at V and 5 bases at J, with 10 bases between the two ends. The CDR3 has 13 residues. This CDR3 is CASSLRDGDTQYF. The CDR3 nucleotides read TGTGCCAGCAGCCTCAGGGATGGAGATACGCAGTATTTT.